This record covers a single T cell receptor beta chain. Germline V gene sequence: CDR1 LNHDA, CDR2 SQIVND (reference sequence). The CDR3 length is 15 residues. The V and J ends lost 8 bases and 1 base respectively, with 12 bases between them. Repertoires were generated with immunoSEQ multiplex PCR, while TCRdb's copy carries only in-frame clones and drops some. The profile shows about 200,000 clones, around 94% of them singletons. This sample was included in a study of blood T cell repertoires in COVID-19. At the level of the study: PBMCs, B-cell-depleted T cells, or T cells provided the cDNA or gDNA that made up the material.

The receptor was derived from a man younger than 40 with COVID-19, enrolled during active disease. This rearrangement joins TRBV19 to TRBJ1-6; weak D call: TRBD1 (6 bases). Specimen: peripheral blood. The CDR3 bases are TGTGCCAGTCCACAGGGACCTTCCTATAATTCACCCCTCCACTTT. Translated: CASPQGPSYNSPLHF.